This entry concerns a single T cell receptor beta chain. The antigen is unknown. The sample originates from a study of T cell responses to AZD1222 COVID-19 vaccine. The germline V gene encodes CDR1 SGHNT and CDR2 YYREEE (reference sequence). The V end lost 3 bases, the J end lost 7 bases, and 19 bases lay between the germline ends. The CDR3 is 15 amino acids. Sequenced by immunoSEQ multiplex PCR; TCRdb stores in-frame clones only, minus some. The sample carries some 84,000 clones, approximately 90% recorded once. Regarding the study as a whole: White British donors predominated, females outnumbered males, and clonal diversity was possibly underestimated. Reports indicate that nearly half of spike-specific TCRs are directed at unmutated variant regions.

Sequencing used peripheral blood, obtained 28 days after the second AZD1222 dose. The TCR was taken from an adult who received the AZD1222 COVID-19 vaccine. This sequence joins TRBV5-4 and TRBJ1-2; D remains ambiguous. The CDR3 coding sequence is TGTGCCAGCAGCTACCGGTTGGGGTTGGGTAGTGGCTACACCTTC. Translated, it gives CASSYRLGLGSGYTF.